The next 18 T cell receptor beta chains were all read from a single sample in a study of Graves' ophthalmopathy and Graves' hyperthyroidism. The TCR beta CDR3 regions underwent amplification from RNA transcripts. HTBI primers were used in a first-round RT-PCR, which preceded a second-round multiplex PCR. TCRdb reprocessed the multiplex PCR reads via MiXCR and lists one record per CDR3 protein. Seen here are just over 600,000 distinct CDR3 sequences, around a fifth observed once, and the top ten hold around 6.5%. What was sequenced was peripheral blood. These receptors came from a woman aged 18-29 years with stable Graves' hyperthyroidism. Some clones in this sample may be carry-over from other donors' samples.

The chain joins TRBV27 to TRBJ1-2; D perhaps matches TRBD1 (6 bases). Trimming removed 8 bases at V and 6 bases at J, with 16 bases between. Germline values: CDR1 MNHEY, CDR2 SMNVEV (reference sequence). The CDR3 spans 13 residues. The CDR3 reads CASGPRGGNGYTF. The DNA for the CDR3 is TGTGCCAGCGGACCCCGCGGGGGCAATGGCTACACCTTC.

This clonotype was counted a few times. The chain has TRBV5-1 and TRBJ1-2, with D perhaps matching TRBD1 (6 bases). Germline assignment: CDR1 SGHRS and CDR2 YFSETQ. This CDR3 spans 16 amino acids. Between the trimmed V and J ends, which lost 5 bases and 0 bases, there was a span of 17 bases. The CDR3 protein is CASRMHTGTPNYGYTF. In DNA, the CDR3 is TGCGCCAGCAGAATGCATACCGGGACACCTAACTATGGCTACACCTTC.

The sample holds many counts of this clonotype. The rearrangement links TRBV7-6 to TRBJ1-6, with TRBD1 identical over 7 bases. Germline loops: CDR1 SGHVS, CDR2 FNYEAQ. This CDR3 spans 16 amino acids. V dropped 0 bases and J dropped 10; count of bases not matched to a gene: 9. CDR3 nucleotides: TGTGCCAGCAGCTTAGCGTCTGACAGGGTACAGTCACCCCTCCACTTT. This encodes CASSLASDRVQSPLHF.

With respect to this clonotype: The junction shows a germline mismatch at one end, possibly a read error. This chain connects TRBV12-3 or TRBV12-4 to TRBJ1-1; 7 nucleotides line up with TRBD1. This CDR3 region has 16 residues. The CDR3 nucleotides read TGTGCCAGCAGTTTTGGACAGGTTCACATGAACACTGAAGCTTGCTTT. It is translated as CASSFGQVHMNTEACF.

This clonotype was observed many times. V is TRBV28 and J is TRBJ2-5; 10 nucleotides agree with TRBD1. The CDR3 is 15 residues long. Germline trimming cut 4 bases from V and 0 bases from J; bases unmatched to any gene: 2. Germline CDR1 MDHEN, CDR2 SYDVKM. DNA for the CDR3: TGTGCCAGCAGTTGGGACAGGGGTTACCAAGAGACCCAGTACTTC. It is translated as CASSWDRGYQETQYF.

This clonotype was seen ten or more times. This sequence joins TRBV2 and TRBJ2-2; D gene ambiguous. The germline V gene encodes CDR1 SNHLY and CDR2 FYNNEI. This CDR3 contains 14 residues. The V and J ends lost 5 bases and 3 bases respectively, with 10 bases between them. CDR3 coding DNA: TGTGCCAGCAGTCGAGACGGTGACACCGGGGAGCTGTTTTTT. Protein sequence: CASSRDGDTGELFF.

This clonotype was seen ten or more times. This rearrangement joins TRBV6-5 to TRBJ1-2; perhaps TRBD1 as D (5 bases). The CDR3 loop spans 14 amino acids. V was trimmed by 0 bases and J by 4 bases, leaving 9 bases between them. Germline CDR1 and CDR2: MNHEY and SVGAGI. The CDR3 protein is CASSYSEDSYGYTF. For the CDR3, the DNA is TGTGCCAGCAGTTACTCGGAAGACAGCTATGGCTACACCTTC.

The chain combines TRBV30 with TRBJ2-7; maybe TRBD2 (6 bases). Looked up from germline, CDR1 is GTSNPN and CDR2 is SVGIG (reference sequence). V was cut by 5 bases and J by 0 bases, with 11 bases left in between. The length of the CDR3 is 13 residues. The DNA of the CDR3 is TGTGCCTGGGAAACGGGACTCTCCTACGAGCAGTACTTC. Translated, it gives CAWETGLSYEQYF.

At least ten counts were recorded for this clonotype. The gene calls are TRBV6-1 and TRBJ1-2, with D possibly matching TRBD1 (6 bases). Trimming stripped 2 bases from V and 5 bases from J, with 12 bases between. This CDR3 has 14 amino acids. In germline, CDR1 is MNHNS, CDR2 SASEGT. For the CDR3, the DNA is TGTGCCAGCAGTGAATGGGGGCTTGGGTATGGCTACACCTTC. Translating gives CASSEWGLGYGYTF.

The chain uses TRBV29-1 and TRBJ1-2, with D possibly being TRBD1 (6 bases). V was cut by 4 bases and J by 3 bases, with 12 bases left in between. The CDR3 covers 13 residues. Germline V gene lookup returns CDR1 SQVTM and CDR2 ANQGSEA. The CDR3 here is CSVAGARDYGYTF. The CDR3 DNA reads TGCAGCGTTGCAGGGGCGAGGGACTATGGCTACACCTTC.

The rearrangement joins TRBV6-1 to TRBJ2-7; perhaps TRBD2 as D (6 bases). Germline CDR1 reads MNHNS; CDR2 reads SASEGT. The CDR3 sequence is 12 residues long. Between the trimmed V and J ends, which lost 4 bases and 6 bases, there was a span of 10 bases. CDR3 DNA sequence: TGTGCCAGCAGTGTCACTAGCCGCGAGCAGTACTTC. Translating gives CASSVTSREQYF.

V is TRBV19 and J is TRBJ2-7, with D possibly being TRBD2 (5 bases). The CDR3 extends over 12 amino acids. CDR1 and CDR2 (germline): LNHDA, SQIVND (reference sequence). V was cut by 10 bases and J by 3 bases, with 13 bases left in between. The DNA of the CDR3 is TGTGCCACTACCGCGGGTGGCTACGAGCAGTACTTC. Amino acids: CATTAGGYEQYF.

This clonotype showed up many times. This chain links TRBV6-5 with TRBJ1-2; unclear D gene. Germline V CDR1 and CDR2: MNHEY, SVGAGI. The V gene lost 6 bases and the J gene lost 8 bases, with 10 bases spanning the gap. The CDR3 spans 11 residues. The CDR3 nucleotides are TGTGCCAGCAGCTCAGATCTGGGCTACACCTTC. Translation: CASSSDLGYTF.

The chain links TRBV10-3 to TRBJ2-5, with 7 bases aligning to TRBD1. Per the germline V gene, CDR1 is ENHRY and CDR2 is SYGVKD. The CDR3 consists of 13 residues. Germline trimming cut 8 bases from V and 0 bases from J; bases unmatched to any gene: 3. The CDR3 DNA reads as TGTGCCATCTTACAGGGGTACCAAGAGACCCAGTACTTC. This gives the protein CAILQGYQETQYF.

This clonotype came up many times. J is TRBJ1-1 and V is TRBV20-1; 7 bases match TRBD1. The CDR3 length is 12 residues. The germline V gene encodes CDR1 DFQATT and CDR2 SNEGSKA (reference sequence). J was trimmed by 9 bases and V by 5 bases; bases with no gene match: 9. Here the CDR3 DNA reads TGCAGTGCTTCCCCGGGGACAGCCCAAGCTTTCTTT. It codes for CSASPGTAQAFF.

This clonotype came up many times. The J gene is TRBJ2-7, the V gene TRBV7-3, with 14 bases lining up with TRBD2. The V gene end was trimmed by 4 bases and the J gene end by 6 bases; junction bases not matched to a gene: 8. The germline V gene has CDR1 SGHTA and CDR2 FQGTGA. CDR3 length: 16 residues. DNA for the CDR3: TGTGCCAGCAGCTCATTGGGACTAGCGGGAGTAGGCGAGCAGTACTTC. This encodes CASSSLGLAGVGEQYF.

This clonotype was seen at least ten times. CDR3 region: CASSPAPRGSYEQYF. The CDR3 DNA follows: TGTGCCAGCAGCCCAGCCCCCAGGGGTTCCTACGAGCAGTACTTC. This sequence joins TRBV11-2 and TRBJ2-7, with D perhaps TRBD1 (6 bases). This CDR3 is 15 amino acids long. Trimming removed 5 bases from V and 1 base from J, with 15 bases in between. Germline CDR1 SGHAT, CDR2 FQNNGV.

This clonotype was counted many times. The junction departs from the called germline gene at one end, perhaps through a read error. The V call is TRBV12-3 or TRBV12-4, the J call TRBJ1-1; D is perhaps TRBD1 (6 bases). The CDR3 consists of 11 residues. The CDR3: CASSLGGEAFF. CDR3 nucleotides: TGTGCCAGCAGCTTAGGGGGTGAAGCTTTCTTT.